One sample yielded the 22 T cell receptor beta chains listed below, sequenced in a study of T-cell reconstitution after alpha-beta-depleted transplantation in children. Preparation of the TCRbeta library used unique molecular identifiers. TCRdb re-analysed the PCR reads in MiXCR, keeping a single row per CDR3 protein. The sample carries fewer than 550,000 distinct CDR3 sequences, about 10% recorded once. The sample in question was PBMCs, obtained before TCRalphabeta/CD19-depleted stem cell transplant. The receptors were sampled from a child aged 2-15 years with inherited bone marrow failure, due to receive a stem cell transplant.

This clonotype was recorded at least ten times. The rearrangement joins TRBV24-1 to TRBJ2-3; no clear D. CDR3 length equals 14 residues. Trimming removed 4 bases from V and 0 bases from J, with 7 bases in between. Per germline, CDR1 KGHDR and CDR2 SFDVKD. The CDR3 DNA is TGTGCCACCAGTGACTTCCTTAGCACAGATACGCAGTATTTT. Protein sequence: CATSDFLSTDTQYF.

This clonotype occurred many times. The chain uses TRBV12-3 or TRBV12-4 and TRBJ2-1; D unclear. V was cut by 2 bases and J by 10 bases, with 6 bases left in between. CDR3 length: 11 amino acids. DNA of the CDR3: TGTGCCAGCAGTTTAATTTCGGAGCAGTTCTTC. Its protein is CASSLISEQFF.

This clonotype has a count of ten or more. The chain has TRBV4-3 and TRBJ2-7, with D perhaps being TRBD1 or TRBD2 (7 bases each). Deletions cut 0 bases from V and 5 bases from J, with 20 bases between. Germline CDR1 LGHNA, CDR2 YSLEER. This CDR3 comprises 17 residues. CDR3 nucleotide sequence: TGCGCCAGCAGCCAAGATATCGTTGGGGACAGCGGGGACGAGCAGTACTTC. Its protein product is CASSQDIVGDSGDEQYF.

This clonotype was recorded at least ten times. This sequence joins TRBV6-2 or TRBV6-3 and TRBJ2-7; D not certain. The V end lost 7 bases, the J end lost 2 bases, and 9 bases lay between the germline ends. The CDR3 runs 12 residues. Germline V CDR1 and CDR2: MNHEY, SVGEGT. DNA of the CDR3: TGTGCCAGCACCTTCGGGCCCTACGAGCAGTACTTC. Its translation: CASTFGPYEQYF.

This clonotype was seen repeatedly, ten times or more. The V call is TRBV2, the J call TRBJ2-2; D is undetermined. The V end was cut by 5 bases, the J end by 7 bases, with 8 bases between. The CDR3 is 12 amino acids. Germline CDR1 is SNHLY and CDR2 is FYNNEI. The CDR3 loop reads CASSLPGGELFF. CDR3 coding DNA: TGTGCCAGCAGTCTGCCGGGCGGGGAGCTGTTTTTT. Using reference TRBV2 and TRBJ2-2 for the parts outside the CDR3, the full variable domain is EPEVTQTPSHQVTQMGQEVILRCVPISNHLYFYWYRQILGQKVEFLVSFYNNEISEKSEIFDDQFSVERPDGSNFTLKIRSTKLEDSAMYFCASSLPGGELFFGEGSRLTVL.

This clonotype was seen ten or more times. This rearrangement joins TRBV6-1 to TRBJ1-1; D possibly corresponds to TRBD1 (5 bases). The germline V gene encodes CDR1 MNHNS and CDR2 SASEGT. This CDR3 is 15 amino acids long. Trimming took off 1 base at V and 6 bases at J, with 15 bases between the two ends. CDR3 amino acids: CASSEGGPPRAEAFF. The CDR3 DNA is TGTGCCAGCAGTGAAGGGGGCCCTCCTAGGGCTGAAGCTTTCTTT.

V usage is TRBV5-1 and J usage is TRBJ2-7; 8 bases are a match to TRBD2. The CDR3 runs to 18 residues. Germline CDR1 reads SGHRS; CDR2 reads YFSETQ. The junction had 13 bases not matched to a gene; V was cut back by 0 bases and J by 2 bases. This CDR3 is CASSLDPPGLGAPYEQYF. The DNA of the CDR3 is TGCGCCAGCAGCTTGGATCCACCGGGACTAGGGGCTCCCTACGAGCAGTACTTC.

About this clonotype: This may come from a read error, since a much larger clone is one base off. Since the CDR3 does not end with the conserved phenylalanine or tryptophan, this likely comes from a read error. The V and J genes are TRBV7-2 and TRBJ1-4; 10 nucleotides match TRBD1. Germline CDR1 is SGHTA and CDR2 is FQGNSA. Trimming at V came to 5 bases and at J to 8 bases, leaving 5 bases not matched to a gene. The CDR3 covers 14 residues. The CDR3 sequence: CASSHDRGQEKLFS. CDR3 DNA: TGTGCCAGCAGCCACGACAGGGGGCAGGAAAAACTGTTTTCT.

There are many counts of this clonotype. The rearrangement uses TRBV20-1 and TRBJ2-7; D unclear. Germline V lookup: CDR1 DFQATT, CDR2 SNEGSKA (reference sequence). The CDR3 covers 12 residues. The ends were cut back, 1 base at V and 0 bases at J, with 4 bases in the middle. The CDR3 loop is CSARASSYEQYF. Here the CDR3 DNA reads TGCAGTGCTAGAGCCAGCTCCTACGAGCAGTACTTC.

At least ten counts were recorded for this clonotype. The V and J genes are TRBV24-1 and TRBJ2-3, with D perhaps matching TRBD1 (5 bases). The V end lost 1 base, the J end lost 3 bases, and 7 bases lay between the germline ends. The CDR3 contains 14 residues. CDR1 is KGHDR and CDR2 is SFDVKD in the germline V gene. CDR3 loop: CATSDFRVTDTQYF. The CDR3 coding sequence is TGTGCCACCAGTGATTTCAGGGTTACAGATACGCAGTATTTT.

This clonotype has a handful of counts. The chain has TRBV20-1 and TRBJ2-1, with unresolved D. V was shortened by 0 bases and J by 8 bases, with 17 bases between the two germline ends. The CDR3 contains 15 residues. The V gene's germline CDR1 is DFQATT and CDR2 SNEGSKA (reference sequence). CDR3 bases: TGCAGTGCTAGAGACGCACAGCTACCTTGGGATGAGCAGTTCTTC. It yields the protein CSARDAQLPWDEQFF.

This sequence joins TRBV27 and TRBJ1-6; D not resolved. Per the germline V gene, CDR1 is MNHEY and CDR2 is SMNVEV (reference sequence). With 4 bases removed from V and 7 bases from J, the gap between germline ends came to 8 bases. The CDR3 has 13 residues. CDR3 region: CASSSRINSPLHF. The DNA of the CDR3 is TGTGCCAGCAGTTCCCGGATCAATTCACCCCTCCACTTT.

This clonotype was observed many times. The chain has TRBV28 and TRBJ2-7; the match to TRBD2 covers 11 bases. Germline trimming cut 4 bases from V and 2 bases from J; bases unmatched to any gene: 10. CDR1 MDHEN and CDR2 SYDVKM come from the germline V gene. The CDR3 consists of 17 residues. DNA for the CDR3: TGTGCCAGCAGTTCGACCGGACTAGCGGGCAGGGCCTACGAGCAGTACTTC. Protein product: CASSSTGLAGRAYEQYF.

CDR3 protein: CASSSSLATDTQYF. In DNA, the CDR3 is TGTGCCAGCAGCTCATCACTGGCGACAGATACGCAGTATTTT. This chain links TRBV7-2 with TRBJ2-3; D call uncertain. Germline V gene sequence: CDR1 SGHTA, CDR2 FQGNSA. Trimming took 4 bases from V and 3 from J, leaving 11 bases between them. The CDR3 length is 14 residues.

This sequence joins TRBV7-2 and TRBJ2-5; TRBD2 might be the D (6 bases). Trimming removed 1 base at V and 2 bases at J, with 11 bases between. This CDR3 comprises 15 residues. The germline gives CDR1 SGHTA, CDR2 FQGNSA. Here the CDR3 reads CASSLGDSGQETQYF. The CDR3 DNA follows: TGTGCCAGCAGCTTAGGGGACTCGGGTCAAGAGACCCAGTACTTC. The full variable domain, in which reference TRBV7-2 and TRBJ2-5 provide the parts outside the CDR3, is GAGVSQSPSNKVTEKGKDVELRCDPISGHTALYWYRQSLGQGLEFLIYFQGNSAPDKSGLPSDRFSAERTGGSVSTLTIQRTQQEDSAVYLCASSLGDSGQETQYFGPGTRLLVL.

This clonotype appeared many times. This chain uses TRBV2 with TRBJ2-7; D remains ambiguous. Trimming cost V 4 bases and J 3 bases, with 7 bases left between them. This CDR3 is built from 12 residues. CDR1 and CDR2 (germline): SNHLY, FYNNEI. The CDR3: CASSVSFYEQYF. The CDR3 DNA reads TGTGCCAGCAGTGTATCCTTCTACGAGCAGTACTTC.

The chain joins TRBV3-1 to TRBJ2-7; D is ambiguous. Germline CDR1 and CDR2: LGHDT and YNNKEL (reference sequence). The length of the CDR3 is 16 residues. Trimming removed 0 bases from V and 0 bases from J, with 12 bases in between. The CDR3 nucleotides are TGTGCCAGCAGCCAAGAAGGTCCGACTGGCTCCTACGAGCAGTACTTC. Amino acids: CASSQEGPTGSYEQYF.

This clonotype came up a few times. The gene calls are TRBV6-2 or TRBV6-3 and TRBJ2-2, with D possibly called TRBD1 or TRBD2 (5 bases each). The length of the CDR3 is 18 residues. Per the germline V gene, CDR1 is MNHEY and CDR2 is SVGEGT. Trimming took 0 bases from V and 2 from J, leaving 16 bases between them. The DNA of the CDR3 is TGTGCCAGCAGTTACTCGGGCGTCCGGGGCCCAAACACCGGGGAGCTGTTTTTT. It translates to CASSYSGVRGPNTGELFF.

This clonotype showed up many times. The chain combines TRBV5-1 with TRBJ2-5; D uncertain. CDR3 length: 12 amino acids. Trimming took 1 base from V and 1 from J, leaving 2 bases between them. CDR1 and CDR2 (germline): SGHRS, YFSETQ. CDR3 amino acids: CASSLIQETQYF. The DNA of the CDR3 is TGCGCCAGCAGCTTGATCCAAGAGACCCAGTACTTC.

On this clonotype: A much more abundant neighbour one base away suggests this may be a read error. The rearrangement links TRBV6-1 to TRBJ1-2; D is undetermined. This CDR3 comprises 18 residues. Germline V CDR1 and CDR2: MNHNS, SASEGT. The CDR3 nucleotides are TGTGCCAGCAGTGAAACCCCGGACTCCCCCGGCCTTAACCATGGCTACACCTTC. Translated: CASSETPDSPGLNHGYTF.

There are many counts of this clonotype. CDR3: CAWSVKAFWGSNYTQYF. The CDR3, as DNA: TGTGCCTGGAGTGTAAAAGCATTTTGGGGTTCCAATTATACGCAGTATTTT. The rearrangement links TRBV30 to TRBJ2-3; D not resolved. This CDR3 is 17 amino acids long. CDR1 and CDR2 (germline): GTSNPN, SVGIG (reference sequence). Trimming left V 0 bases short and J 7 bases short, with 23 bases between.

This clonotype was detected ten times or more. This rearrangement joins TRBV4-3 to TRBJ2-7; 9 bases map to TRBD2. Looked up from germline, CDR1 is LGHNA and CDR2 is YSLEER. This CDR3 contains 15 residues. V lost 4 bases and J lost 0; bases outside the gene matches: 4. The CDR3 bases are TGCGCCAGCAGCCGTTCGACTAGCGGCTCCTACGAGCAGTACTTC. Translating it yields CASSRSTSGSYEQYF.